This entry lists 21 T cell receptor beta chains sequenced from one sample in a study of T cells after posttransplantation cyclophosphamide. Sequenced by immunoSEQ multiplex PCR; TCRdb stores in-frame clones only, minus some. The sample shows tens of thousands of clones, 93% of them seen only once. The material sequenced was PBMCs. The receptor source for this set is a woman aged 25-40 years in good health and a related stem cell transplant donor.

The chain employs TRBV5-5 and TRBJ1-4, with D tentatively TRBD1 (5 bases). Germline CDR1 is SGHKS and CDR2 is YYEKEE (reference sequence). Trimming stripped 5 bases from V and 10 bases from J, with 18 bases between. The length of the CDR3 is 14 residues. CDR3 sequence reads: CASSPGTSGRKLFF. The CDR3 bases are TGTGCCAGCAGTCCCGGGACCAGTGGTCGAAAACTGTTTTTT.

J is TRBJ2-2 and V is TRBV7-6, with 8 bases that match TRBD2. Germline values: CDR1 SGHVS, CDR2 FNYEAQ. Germline trimming cut 1 base from V and 3 bases from J; bases unmatched to any gene: 1. CDR3 length: 15 amino acids. In DNA form, the CDR3 reads TGTGCCAGCAGCTTAGTACTAGCGGACACCGGGGAGCTGTTTTTT. This translates into CASSLVLADTGELFF.

The J gene is TRBJ2-7, the V gene TRBV18; no clear D gene. The CDR3 is made up of 12 amino acids. V was shortened by 2 bases and J by 2 bases, with 4 bases between the two germline ends. Germline-derived CDR1 and CDR2 are KGHSH and LQKENI. Here the CDR3 DNA reads TGTGCCAGCTCACCAGGGGCCTACGAGCAGTACTTC. The encoded protein is CASSPGAYEQYF.

The V gene is TRBV25-1, the J gene TRBJ1-6, with D perhaps matching TRBD1 (5 bases). Germline V gives CDR1 MGHDK, CDR2 SYGVNS. V was shortened by 6 bases and J by 6 bases, with 12 bases between the two germline ends. The CDR3 is 14 amino acids. In DNA, the CDR3 is TGTGCCAGCAGGTGGGGCAGCTTTAATTCACCCCTCCACTTT. It translates to CASRWGSFNSPLHF.

This chain links TRBV7-2 with TRBJ1-6, with 7 positions matching TRBD1. The V gene's germline CDR1 is SGHTA and CDR2 FQGNSA. The CDR3 runs 15 residues. With V trimmed by 5 bases and J by 7 bases, 8 bases remained unmatched. CDR3: CASSPRTGTNSPLHF. The CDR3 DNA reads as TGTGCCAGCAGCCCACGGACAGGCACCAATTCACCCCTCCACTTT.

The V call is TRBV6-5, the J call TRBJ1-2; 8 nucleotides align to TRBD1. Trimming at V came to 0 bases and at J to 8 bases, leaving 5 bases not matched to a gene. The germline V gene encodes CDR1 MNHEY and CDR2 SVGAGI. This CDR3 region has 14 residues. The CDR3 nucleotides read TGTGCCAGCAGTTACTCGAGGACAGGGAAAGGCTACACCTTC. It codes for CASSYSRTGKGYTF.

The chain carries TRBV7-9 and TRBJ2-5, with TRBD1 identical over 7 bases. With V trimmed by 4 bases and J by 1 base, 3 bases remained unmatched. This CDR3 comprises 14 residues. Germline V CDR1 and CDR2: SEHNR, FQNEAQ (reference sequence). The CDR3 bases are TGTGCCAGCAGCTACCGACAGGGCCAAGAGACCCAGTACTTC. Amino acid sequence: CASSYRQGQETQYF.

The gene calls are TRBV5-5 and TRBJ1-1; no reliable D call. Trimming removed 3 bases at V and 6 bases at J, with 12 bases between. Germline-derived CDR1 and CDR2 are SGHKS and YYEKEE (reference sequence). The CDR3 runs to 13 residues. Here the CDR3 DNA reads TGTGCCAGCAGCTCGAATGACCGATCTGAAGCTTTCTTT. It codes for CASSSNDRSEAFF.

The chain couples TRBV4-3 to TRBJ2-1, with TRBD2 as a possible D gene (6 bases). CDR1 and CDR2 (germline): LGHNA, YSLEER. The CDR3 is 15 amino acids. Trimming removed 3 bases at V and 7 bases at J, with 16 bases between. Here the CDR3 reads CASSQQPLEGNEQFF. The CDR3 coding sequence is TGCGCCAGCAGCCAGCAGCCCTTGGAGGGGAATGAGCAGTTCTTC.

The chain combines TRBV10-1 with TRBJ2-3, with TRBD1 as a possible D gene (5 bases). V was clipped by 2 bases and J by 5 bases, with 11 bases between them. The CDR3 spans 14 residues. The germline V gene has CDR1 WNHNN and CDR2 SYGVQD (reference sequence). CDR3 amino acids: CASSELQGLDTQYF. DNA of the CDR3: TGCGCCAGCAGTGAGCTCCAGGGCCTAGATACGCAGTATTTT.

V and J are TRBV30 and TRBJ1-1; D unresolved. The V end was cut by 8 bases, the J end by 0 bases, with 13 bases between. Germline CDR1 and CDR2: GTSNPN and SVGIG (reference sequence). The CDR3 extends over 13 amino acids. CDR3 coding DNA: TGTGCCGGCGACCTACACATGAACACTGAAGCTTTCTTT. Translated, it gives CAGDLHMNTEAFF.

The chain joins TRBV28 to TRBJ1-5, with D unresolved. CDR1 is MDHEN, CDR2 SYDVKM, per germline. This CDR3 spans 14 amino acids. V lost 7 bases to trimming and J lost 7 bases, with 17 bases between them. CDR3 DNA sequence: TGTGCCAGCACCTTTAGATCGGGGAACCAGCCCCAGCATTTT. This sequence encodes CASTFRSGNQPQHF.

The J gene is TRBJ1-1, the V gene TRBV5-6, with D perhaps matching TRBD1 (6 bases). The V and J ends lost 0 bases and 10 bases respectively, with 19 bases between them. CDR3 length: 15 residues. The V gene's germline CDR1 is SGHDT and CDR2 YYEEEE. The chain's CDR3 is CASSLGTGYHPGAFF. CDR3 nucleotides: TGTGCCAGCAGCTTGGGAACAGGGTATCATCCTGGAGCTTTCTTT.

This chain connects TRBV19 to TRBJ1-3; D is unclear. The V gene lost 5 bases and the J gene lost 0 bases, with 11 bases spanning the gap. The germline V gene encodes CDR1 LNHDA and CDR2 SQIVND (reference sequence). The CDR3 extends over 15 amino acids. The CDR3 DNA is TGTGCCAGTAGTTCCCACCCGATCTCTGGAAACACCATATATTTT. It is translated as CASSSHPISGNTIYF. Full variable domain (missing parts from reference TRBV19 and TRBJ1-3): DGGITQSPKYLFRKEGQNVTLSCEQNLNHDAMYWYRQDPGQGLRLIYYSQIVNDFQKGDIAEGYSVSREKKESFPLTVTSAQKNPTAFYLCASSSHPISGNTIYFGEGSWLTVV.

CDR3 bases: TGTGCCAGCAGCTCAAAGGGGACGTTCGAGCAGTTCTTC. Translating gives CASSSKGTFEQFF. J is TRBJ2-1 and V is TRBV7-3; the D call may be TRBD1 or TRBD2 (5 bases each). This CDR3 region has 13 residues. In germline, CDR1 is SGHTA, CDR2 FQGTGA. Trimming cost V 4 bases and J 10 bases, with 14 bases left between them. Together with reference TRBV7-3 and TRBJ2-1, the CDR3 gives the full variable domain: GAGVSQTPSNKVTEKGKYVELRCDPISGHTALYWYRQSLGQGPEFLIYFQGTGAADDSGLPNDRFFAVRPEGSVSTLKIQRTERGDSAVYLCASSSKGTFEQFFGPGTRLTVL.

This clone was counted a few times. The chain joins TRBV6-1 to TRBJ1-1; D not resolved. The CDR3 runs to 15 residues. The V gene's germline CDR1 is MNHNS and CDR2 SASEGT. The V and J ends lost 7 bases and 1 base respectively, with 16 bases between them. The CDR3 reads CASTSDLAQNTEAFF. Here the CDR3 DNA reads TGTGCCAGCACGTCGGACCTGGCCCAGAACACTGAAGCTTTCTTT.

The chain links TRBV5-1 to TRBJ1-5; D is ambiguous. Trimming took 0 bases from V and 1 from J, leaving 8 bases between them. This CDR3 contains 15 residues. Germline V gives CDR1 SGHRS, CDR2 YFSETQ. CDR3 bases: TGCGCCAGCAGCTTGGATTCGGGGAGCAATCAGCCCCAGCATTTT. It specifies CASSLDSGSNQPQHF.

This clone appeared a single time. The genes are TRBV29-1 and TRBJ1-2; D gene ambiguous. The germline V gene encodes CDR1 SQVTM and CDR2 ANQGSEA. The V and J ends lost 6 bases and 4 bases respectively, with 15 bases between them. The CDR3 extends over 13 amino acids. CDR3 nucleotides: TGCAGCGTAACCGGCGGCACAGCCTATGGCTACACCTTC. Translating it yields CSVTGGTAYGYTF.

CDR3 sequence reads: CASRAGTGNQPQHF. The CDR3 DNA sequence: TGTGCCAGTAGGGCCGGGACAGGGAATCAGCCCCAGCATTTT. The chain recombines TRBV19 with TRBJ1-5, with TRBD1 matching 9 bases. Germline trimming cut 6 bases from V and 4 bases from J; bases unmatched to any gene: 4. This CDR3 contains 14 residues. Per the germline V gene, CDR1 is LNHDA and CDR2 is SQIVND (reference sequence). The full variable domain, rest sourced from reference TRBV19 and TRBJ1-5, is DGGITQSPKYLFRKEGQNVTLSCEQNLNHDAMYWYRQDPGQGLRLIYYSQIVNDFQKGDIAEGYSVSREKKESFPLTVTSAQKNPTAFYLCASRAGTGNQPQHFGDGTRLSIL.

This clone was found once. V is TRBV4-2 and J is TRBJ1-5, with D uncertain. Germline CDR1 reads LGHNA; CDR2 reads YNFKEQ. The V end lost 1 base, the J end lost 2 bases, and 6 bases lay between the germline ends. CDR3 length: 14 amino acids. The CDR3 sequence: CASSQAGGNQPQHF. As DNA, the CDR3 is TGTGCCAGCAGCCAAGCTGGAGGCAATCAGCCCCAGCATTTT.

Here the CDR3 reads CASSASGENTEAFF. The CDR3 DNA sequence: TGTGCCAGCAGCGCCAGTGGGGAGAACACTGAAGCTTTCTTT. The chain combines TRBV7-9 with TRBJ1-1; D not certain. This CDR3 comprises 14 residues. Trimming cost V 5 bases and J 1 base, with 11 bases left between them. Germline CDR1 SEHNR, CDR2 FQNEAQ (reference sequence).